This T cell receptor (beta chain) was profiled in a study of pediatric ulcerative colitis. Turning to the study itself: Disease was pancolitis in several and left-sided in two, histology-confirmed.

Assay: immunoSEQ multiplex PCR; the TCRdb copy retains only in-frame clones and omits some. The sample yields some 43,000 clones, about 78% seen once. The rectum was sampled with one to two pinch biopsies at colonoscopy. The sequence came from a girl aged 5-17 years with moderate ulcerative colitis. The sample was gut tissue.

The DNA of the CDR3 is TGCGCCAGCAGCCAAGATCCGGGGATAGTGTATGGCTACACCTTC. As protein: CASSQDPGIVYGYTF. The rearrangement uses TRBV4-1 and TRBJ1-2, with D unresolved. Trimming cost V 0 bases and J 5 bases, with 13 bases left between them. The CDR3 is 15 residues long. Looked up from germline, CDR1 is MGHRA and CDR2 is YSYEKL.